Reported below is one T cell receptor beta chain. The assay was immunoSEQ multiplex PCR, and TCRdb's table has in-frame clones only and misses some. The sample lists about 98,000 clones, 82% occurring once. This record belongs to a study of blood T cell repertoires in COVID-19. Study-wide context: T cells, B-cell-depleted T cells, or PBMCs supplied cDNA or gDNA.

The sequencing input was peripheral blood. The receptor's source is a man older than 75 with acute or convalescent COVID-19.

The CDR3 sequence is CASSFRTGNTGELFF. Here the CDR3 DNA reads TGTGCCAGCAGCTTTCGGACAGGGAACACCGGGGAGCTGTTTTTT. The chain employs TRBV7-8 and TRBJ2-2; 7 nucleotides agree with TRBD1. After removal of 3 bases from V and 1 base from J, the junction contained 2 bases not matched to a gene. The CDR3 has 15 residues. Germline V gives CDR1 SGHVS, CDR2 FQNEAQ.